This TCR beta chain emerged from a study of PD-1 blockade in mismatch repair-deficient tumors. General study results and limits: Tumor-resident clones, often undetectable pretreatment in blood, expanded then contracted after pembrolizumab.

About this clone itself: Its antigen is unknown.

V trimming: 1 base; J trimming: 2 bases; junction bases outside the gene matches: 2. Germline V gene sequence: CDR1 LGHNA, CDR2 YNFKEQ. CDR3 size: 15 residues. Repertoires were generated with immunoSEQ multiplex PCR, while TCRdb's copy carries only in-frame clones and drops some. The sample has roughly 15,000 clones, roughly 80% seen once. The sample here was PBMCs, taken 4 weeks after starting pembrolizumab. The receptor was isolated from an adult with mismatch repair-deficient cancer. The chain is built from TRBV4-2 and TRBJ2-1; TRBD2 matches 7 bases. Written as DNA, the CDR3 is TGTGCCAGCAGCCAAGCGCGGGAGACCTACAATGAGCAGTTCTTC. It specifies CASSQARETYNEQFF.